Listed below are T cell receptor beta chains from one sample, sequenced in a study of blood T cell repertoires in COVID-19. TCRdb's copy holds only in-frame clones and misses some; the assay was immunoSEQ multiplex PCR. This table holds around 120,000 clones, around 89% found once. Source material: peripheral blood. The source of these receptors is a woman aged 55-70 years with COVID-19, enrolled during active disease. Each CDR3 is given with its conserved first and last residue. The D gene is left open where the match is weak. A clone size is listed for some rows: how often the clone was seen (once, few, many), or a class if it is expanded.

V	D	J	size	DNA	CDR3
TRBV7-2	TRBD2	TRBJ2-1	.	TGTGCCAGCAGCTTAATCAGCGGGGGGGCCAATGAGCAGTTCTTC	CASSLISGGANEQFF
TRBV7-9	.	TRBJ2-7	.	TGTGCCAGCAGCAAGACCGGACTCATGGGTTACGAGCAGTACTTC	CASSKTGLMGYEQYF
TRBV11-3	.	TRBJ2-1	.	TGTGCCAGCAGCTTCTACCCCCACAATGAGCAGTTCTTC	CASSFYPHNEQFF
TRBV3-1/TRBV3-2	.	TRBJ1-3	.	TGTGCCAGCAGCCTCGGGGTCCAGGGAAACACCATATATTTT	CASSLGVQGNTIYF
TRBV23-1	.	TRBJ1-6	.	TGCGCCAGCACCCCTTACAGTCATAATTCACCCCTCCACTTT	CASTPYSHNSPLHF
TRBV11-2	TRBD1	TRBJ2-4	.	TGTGCCAGCAGCCTCGCCGGGACAGGGGGAAACATTCAGTACTTC	CASSLAGTGGNIQYF
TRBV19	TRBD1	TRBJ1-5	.	TGTGCCAGTAGCATCACAGGGGGTGGGAATCAGCCCCAGCATTTT	CASSITGGGNQPQHF
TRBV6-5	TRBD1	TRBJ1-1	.	TGTGCCAGCAGGGGAAACAGGGGCAACACTGAAGCTTTCTTT	CASRGNRGNTEAFF
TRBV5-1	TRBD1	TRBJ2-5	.	TGCGCCAGCAGCTTCGGGACAGCCCAAGAGACCCAGTACTTC	CASSFGTAQETQYF
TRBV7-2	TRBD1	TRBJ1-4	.	TGTGCCAGCAGCTTAGCGAGACAGGGGGCTCGGGAAAAACTGTTTTTT	CASSLARQGAREKLFF
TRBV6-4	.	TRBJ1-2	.	TGTGCCAGCAGTCCGGACAGCTCAGCTAACTATGGCTACACCTTC	CASSPDSSANYGYTF
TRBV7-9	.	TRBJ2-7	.	TGTGCCAGCACAATTCGACAGGACCACTACGAGCAGTACTTC	CASTIRQDHYEQYF
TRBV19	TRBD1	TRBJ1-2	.	TGTGCCAGTAGTATCGACAGGGGCTTTGAAGGCTACACCTTC	CASSIDRGFEGYTF
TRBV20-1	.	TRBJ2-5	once	TGCAGTGCTAGTGTAGGGGCGGAGACCCAGTACTTC	CSASVGAETQYF
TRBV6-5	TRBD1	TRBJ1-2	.	TGTGCCAGCAGTCGACAGGGGACCTACACCTTC	CASSRQGTYTF
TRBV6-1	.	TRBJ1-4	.	TGTGCCAGCAGTGAATGGGAGGCAACTAATGAAAAACTGTTTTTT	CASSEWEATNEKLFF
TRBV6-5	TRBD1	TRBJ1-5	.	TGTGCCAGCAGACAAGACAGGGGAAAAGGTCAGCCCCAGCATTTT	CASRQDRGKGQPQHF
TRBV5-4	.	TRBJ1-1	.	TGTGCCAGCAGCCTGACAAACACTGAAGCTTTCTTT	CASSLTNTEAFF
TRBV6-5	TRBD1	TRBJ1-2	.	TGTGCCAGCAGTAGACAGGGAATCTATGGCTACACCTTC	CASSRQGIYGYTF
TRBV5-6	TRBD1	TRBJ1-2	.	TGTGCCAGCAGCTCATTTCGACAGGGCCTAGGCTATGGCTACACCTTC	CASSSFRQGLGYGYTF
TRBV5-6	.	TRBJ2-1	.	TGTGCCAGCAGCTTGCGCCCGGGGAGATCCAATGAGCAGTTCTTC	CASSLRPGRSNEQFF
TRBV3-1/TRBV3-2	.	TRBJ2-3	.	TGTGCCAGCAGCCAAAACAGGGATACGCAGTATTTT	CASSQNRDTQYF
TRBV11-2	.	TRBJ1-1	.	TGTGCCAGCAGCTTAGGAGGGAACACTGAAGCTTTCTTT	CASSLGGNTEAFF
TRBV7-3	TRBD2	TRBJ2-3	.	TGTGCCAGCAGCCCGAATAGCGGGGGCACGCAGTATTTT	CASSPNSGGTQYF
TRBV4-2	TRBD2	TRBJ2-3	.	TGTGCCAGCAGCCAAGATCGCCGCGGGGGGGGCCGCACAGATACGCAGTATTTT	CASSQDRRGGGRTDTQYF
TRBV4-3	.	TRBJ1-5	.	TGCGCCAGCAGCCCATTCGGTACTCAGCCCCAGCATTTT	CASSPFGTQPQHF
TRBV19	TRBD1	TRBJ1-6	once	TGTGCCAGTAGTCCCCAGGGGGCTGATAATTCACCCCTCCACTTT	CASSPQGADNSPLHF
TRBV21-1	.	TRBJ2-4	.	TGTGCCAGCAGCAAATTAATAGTCCCATTTATAGCCAAAAACATTCAGTACTTC	CASSKLIVPFIAKNIQYF
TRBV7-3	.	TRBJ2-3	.	TGTGCCAGCAGCTTTGGACAGTCCAGGGGTACGCAGTATTTT	CASSFGQSRGTQYF
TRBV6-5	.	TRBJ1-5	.	TGTGCCAGCAGTTACTCGATAGTGACAGGCAATCAGCCCCAGCATTTT	CASSYSIVTGNQPQHF
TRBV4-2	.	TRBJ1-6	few	TGTGCCAGCAGCCAGGGGGGGTCCCTTTCTCCCCTCCACTTT	CASSQGGSLSPLHF
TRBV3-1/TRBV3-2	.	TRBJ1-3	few	TGTGCCAGCAGCCCTCCAATGTTCATGAGCTCTGGAAACACCATATATTTT	CASSPPMFMSSGNTIYF
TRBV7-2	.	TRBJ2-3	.	TGTGCCAGCAGCTTCCTTTCGGGGGGCCCAGATACGCAGTATTTT	CASSFLSGGPDTQYF
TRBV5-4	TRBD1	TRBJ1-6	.	TGTGCCAGCAGCATAAGAGGACAGGGGAATTCACCCCTCCACTTT	CASSIRGQGNSPLHF
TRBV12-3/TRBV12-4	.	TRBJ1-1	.	TGTGCCAGCAGTTTCAGGGTCTCTGAAGCTTTCTTT	CASSFRVSEAFF
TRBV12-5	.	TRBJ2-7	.	TGTGCTAGTGGTCCCACTTACGAGCAGTACTTC	CASGPTYEQYF
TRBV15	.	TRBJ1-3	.	TGTGCCACCAGCAGTGGCAGACACTCTGGAAACACCATATATTTT	CATSSGRHSGNTIYF
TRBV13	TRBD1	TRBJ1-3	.	TGTGCCAGCAGCTTAGTCTGGGGACAGGGACCATCTGGAAACACCATATATTTT	CASSLVWGQGPSGNTIYF
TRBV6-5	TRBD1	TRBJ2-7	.	TGTGCCAGCAGGGGGACAGTCCTCTACGAGCAGTACTTC	CASRGTVLYEQYF
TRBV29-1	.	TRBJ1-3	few	TGCAGCGCCGAGACGGGAGGTTTTCAAAACACCATATATTTT	CSAETGGFQNTIYF
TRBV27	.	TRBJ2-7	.	TGTGCCAGCAGTTTGGGCCCACCATCAACCTACGAGCAGTACTTC	CASSLGPPSTYEQYF
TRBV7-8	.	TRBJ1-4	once	TGTGCCAGCAGCTTTCACCCAGCAACTAATGAAAAACTGTTTTTT	CASSFHPATNEKLFF
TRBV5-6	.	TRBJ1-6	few	TGTGCCAGCAGCACAGGGTATAATTCACCCCTCCACTTT	CASSTGYNSPLHF
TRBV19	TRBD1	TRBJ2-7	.	TGTGCCAGTACGGCAGGGGGAAACTACGAGCAGTACTTC	CASTAGGNYEQYF
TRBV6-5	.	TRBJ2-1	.	TGTGCCAGCAGCCTGTCCTACAATGAGCAGTTCTTC	CASSLSYNEQFF
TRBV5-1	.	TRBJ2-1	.	TGCGCCAGCAACTCCCAGAGGTTTTACAATGAGCAGTTCTTC	CASNSQRFYNEQFF
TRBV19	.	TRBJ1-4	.	TGTGCCAGTAGTATCGGCCGGAGGATTTCAAATGAAAAACTGTTTTTT	CASSIGRRISNEKLFF
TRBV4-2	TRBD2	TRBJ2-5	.	TGTGCCAGCAGCCAAGATGTCGGGCGGGAGGAGACCCAGTACTTC	CASSQDVGREETQYF